This TCR beta chain was sequenced in a study of early T cells in non-severe SARS-CoV-2 infection. CDR1 and CDR2 from the germline V gene are SGHTA and FQGNSA. The CDR3 consists of 12 residues. Between the trimmed V and J ends, which lost 1 base and 8 bases, there was a span of 5 bases. This clonotype was counted at least ten times. Unique molecular identifiers tagged individual cDNA molecules. TCRdb re-analysed the 5' RACE reads in MiXCR, keeping a single row per CDR3 protein. This sample has about 44,000 distinct CDR3 sequences, with around 6.3% found just once. Sequenced material: whole blood, taken at baseline. The clonotype was recovered from an adult who was a healthcare worker with PCR-confirmed SARS-CoV-2 infection or an uninfected control (not recorded which). V and J are TRBV7-2 and TRBJ1-4; the D is unclear. CDR3 in amino acids: CASSLEREKLFF. CDR3 sequence (DNA): TGTGCCAGCAGCTTAGAAAGGGAAAAACTGTTTTTT.